This T cell receptor beta chain was captured in a study of T cells in Graves' hyperthyroidism and ophthalmopathy. The study's findings and limits: Most thyroid clonotypes that were expanded above 0.001 also turned up in blood.

J gave up 0 bases and V 3 bases, and 1 base lay outside the gene matches. The CDR3 consists of 16 residues. Germline V gene data show CDR1 as SGDLS and CDR2 as YYNGEE. This clonotype was found many times. Its matching antigen is unknown. Amplified regions were TCR beta CDR3 sequences from RNA transcripts. The primer set for the first-round RT-PCR of the TCR CDR3 was HTBI. A single record per CDR3 protein comes from TCRdb applying MiXCR to the multiplex PCR reads. The sample holds hundreds of thousands of distinct CDR3 sequences; about 18% are singletons and the top ten take approximately 4%. The specimen was blood. The rearrangement joins TRBV9 to TRBJ2-2, with 11 positions matching TRBD2. The sequence came from a woman under 30 with Graves' hyperthyroidism. CDR3 sequence (DNA): TGTGCCAGCAGCGCGACTAGCGGGGCGAACACCGGGGAGCTGTTTTTT. Translated, it gives CASSATSGANTGELFF.